The rows below give T cell receptor beta chains drawn from one sample of a study of blood T cell repertoires in COVID-19. Using immunoSEQ multiplex PCR, the repertoire was profiled, and TCRdb retains in-frame clones only, with some absent. Altogether about 330,000 clones are present, 92% being singletons, with the ten largest covering less than 20%. The sample comprised PBMCs or T cells enriched from blood (not recorded which). Source of these receptors: a woman under 40 who had recovered from COVID-19. Both conserved end residues are part of each CDR3. D genes are given only for firm matches. Where a row states a size, it is once, few, many or the class of an expanded clone; other rows omit it.

>TRBV6-2/TRBV6-3|NA|NA|TRBJ2-1
TGTGCCAGCAGCCCCACAGACAGGACCAATGAGCAGTTCTTC
CASSPTDRTNEQFF
>TRBV15|NA|NA|TRBJ2-2
TGTGCCACCAGCAGATCCAAGGGGTCCGGGGAGCTGTTTTTT
CATSRSKGSGELFF
>TRBV7-2|NA|TRBD1|TRBJ2-7
TGTGCCAGCAGCTCTCCCCCAGGGGGTGCAGCCTACGAGCAGTACTTC
CASSSPPGGAAYEQYF
>TRBV7-9|NA|TRBD1|TRBJ1-4
TGTGCCAGCAGCCCCGACAGGGCGTATGTTGAAAAACTGTTTTTT
CASSPDRAYVEKLFF
>TRBV6-2/TRBV6-3|once|NA|TRBJ2-7
TGTGCCAGCAGTTTGGCCGGGACACTCTTCACCAGGGGCTTC
CASSLAGTLFTRGF
>TRBV28|once|TRBD1|TRBJ1-2
TGTGCCAGCAGTTTATCGACCCGCCGACAGGGGGCCTGGGGCTACACCTTC
CASSLSTRRQGAWGYTF
>TRBV19|NA|NA|TRBJ1-1
TGTGCCAGTAGTATAGGGGCCGAAGCTTTCTTT
CASSIGAEAFF
>TRBV4-2|NA|TRBD2|TRBJ2-7
TGTGCCAGCAGCCAAGATGGGGGGGGGTACGAGCAGTACTTC
CASSQDGGGYEQYF
>TRBV5-8|NA|NA|TRBJ2-7
TGTGCCAGCAGCTCGAAGACAGGCTCCTACGAGCAGTACTTC
CASSSKTGSYEQYF
>TRBV5-1|NA|NA|TRBJ2-3
TGCGCCAGCAGGGGGTTCCTAGCCGGGGGAGATACGCAGTATTTT
CASRGFLAGGDTQYF
>TRBV5-1|NA|NA|TRBJ2-7
TGCGCCAGCAGCTTCGGCCATAACAGAGAGGAGCAGTACTTC
CASSFGHNREEQYF
>TRBV6-4|NA|NA|TRBJ1-5
TGTGCCAGCAGCGCTCGGGGAAGAGGACAGCCCCAGCATTTT
CASSARGRGQPQHF
>TRBV28|NA|NA|TRBJ2-7
TGTGCCAGCAGTTTAGGTTACGAGCTGCAGTACTTC
CASSLGYELQYF
>TRBV5-4|NA|TRBD2|TRBJ2-3
TGTGCCAGCAGCTTGCGGACTAGCGGCACAGATACGCAGTATTTT
CASSLRTSGTDTQYF
>TRBV6-5|NA|NA|TRBJ2-7
TGTGCCAGCATCGGGGACTCCTACGAGCAGTACTTC
CASIGDSYEQYF
>TRBV6-5|NA|NA|TRBJ1-3
TGTGCCAGCAGTTATACGGGGGGGGACTCTGGAAACACCATATATTTT
CASSYTGGDSGNTIYF
>TRBV18|NA|NA|TRBJ2-3
TGTGCCAGCTCATCCGCTACCCGCACAGATACGCAGTATTTT
CASSSATRTDTQYF
>TRBV7-2|NA|NA|TRBJ2-7
TGTGCCAGCAGCTTGTTCGGCTACGAGCAGTACTTC
CASSLFGYEQYF
>TRBV7-9|NA|NA|TRBJ1-1
TGTGCCAGCAGCTCCCCCCCATCGGACACTGAAGCTTTCTTT
CASSSPPSDTEAFF
>TRBV10-3|NA|TRBD1|TRBJ2-5
TGTGCCATCGGGGGACAGGGTTCCCAAGAGACCCAGTACTTC
CAIGGQGSQETQYF
>TRBV18|NA|TRBD1|TRBJ2-6
TGTGCCAGCTCACCAAACACTGTTGTGGGGACAGGGCGTGGGGCCAACGTCCTGACTTTC
CASSPNTVVGTGRGANVLTF
>TRBV7-8|NA|TRBD2|TRBJ2-7
TGTGCCAGCAGCCAACCGGGACTAGCCTCCTACGAGCAGTACTTC
CASSQPGLASYEQYF
>TRBV12-3/TRBV12-4|NA|TRBD2|TRBJ2-1
TGTGCCAGCAGTAAACTAGCGAATGAGCAGTTCTTC
CASSKLANEQFF
>TRBV18|NA|TRBD1|TRBJ2-7
TGTGCCAGCTCACCAAGAGTGACAGGGGGCGCGGGGGAGCAGTACTTC
CASSPRVTGGAGEQYF
>TRBV20-1|NA|TRBD2|TRBJ2-7
TGCAGTGCTAGTAGCGGGATCTACGAGCAGTACTTC
CSASSGIYEQYF
>TRBV5-6|NA|TRBD1|TRBJ1-5
TGTGCCAGCAGCCGGACAGGGGGTGATGGTCAGCCCCAGCATTTT
CASSRTGGDGQPQHF
>TRBV25-1|NA|TRBD2|TRBJ2-5
TGTGCCAGCAGTGTCACTAGCGGGAGGTCGTACCAAGAGACCCAGTACTTC
CASSVTSGRSYQETQYF
>TRBV5-1|NA|NA|TRBJ2-7
TGCGCCAGCAGCTTACCGAGGACAAACCCCGATTACGAGCAGTACTTC
CASSLPRTNPDYEQYF
>TRBV7-9|NA|TRBD1|TRBJ2-2
TGTGCCAGCAGCGGGGACAGCCGTTGGACCGGGGAGCTGTTTTTT
CASSGDSRWTGELFF
>TRBV9|NA|NA|TRBJ1-3
TGTGCCAGCAGCGAGGGGGGGTTAGGAAACACCATATATTTT
CASSEGGLGNTIYF
>TRBV6-5|NA|TRBD1|TRBJ1-4
TGTGCCAGCAGTTCGGGCAGGGGGACAACTAATGAAAAACTGTTTTTT
CASSSGRGTTNEKLFF